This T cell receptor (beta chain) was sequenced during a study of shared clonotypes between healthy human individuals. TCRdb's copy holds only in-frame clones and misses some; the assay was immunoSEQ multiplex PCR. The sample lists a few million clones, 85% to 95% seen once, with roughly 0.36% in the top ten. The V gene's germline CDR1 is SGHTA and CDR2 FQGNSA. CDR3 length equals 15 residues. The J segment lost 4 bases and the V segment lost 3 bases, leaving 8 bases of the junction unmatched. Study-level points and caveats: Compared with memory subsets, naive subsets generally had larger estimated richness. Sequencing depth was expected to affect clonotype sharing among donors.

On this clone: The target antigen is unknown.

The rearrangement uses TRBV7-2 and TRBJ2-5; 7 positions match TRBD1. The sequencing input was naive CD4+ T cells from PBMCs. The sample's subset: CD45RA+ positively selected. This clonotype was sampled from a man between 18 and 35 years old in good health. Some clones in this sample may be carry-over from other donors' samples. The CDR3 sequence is CASSFALRQGETQYF. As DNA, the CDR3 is TGTGCCAGCAGCTTCGCCCTCCGACAGGGAGAGACCCAGTACTTC.